These 12 T cell receptor beta chains originate from one sample sequenced in a study of blood T cell repertoires in COVID-19. Only in-frame clones appear in the TCRdb table, and some are missing; sequencing was by immunoSEQ multiplex PCR. The data show approximately 90,000 clones, about 91% seen once. Sample: peripheral blood. Receptors originate from a man in his sixties with acute or convalescent COVID-19.

The V and J genes are TRBV5-6 and TRBJ1-5, with 7 bases identical to TRBD1. Germline V gene data show CDR1 as SGHDT and CDR2 as YYEEEE. The CDR3 runs to 17 residues. J lost 0 bases, V lost 3 bases, and 9 bases had no gene match. CDR3 residues: CASSSYRGGNSNQPQHF. The CDR3 region has the DNA TGTGCCAGCAGCTCCTACAGGGGTGGTAATAGCAATCAGCCCCAGCATTTT.

The chain links TRBV7-2 to TRBJ2-1; 12 bases line up with TRBD2. The CDR3 runs to 14 residues. Losses at the gene ends were 4 bases for V and 11 bases for J; bases not matched to a gene: 6. The germline V gene encodes CDR1 SGHTA and CDR2 FQGNSA. CDR3 loop: CASSSSSGREQQFF. The CDR3 nucleotides are TGTGCCAGCAGCTCATCTAGCGGGAGGGAGCAGCAGTTCTTC.

The chain links TRBV5-6 to TRBJ1-2; 7 positions match TRBD1. V lost 4 bases and J lost 5; bases outside the gene matches: 8. This CDR3 is built from 14 residues. CDR1 SGHDT and CDR2 YYEEEE come from the germline V gene. CDR3 DNA: TGTGCCAGCAGCCTCTATTGGGACAGATATGGCTACACCTTC. As protein: CASSLYWDRYGYTF.

The rearrangement uses TRBV5-1 and TRBJ1-2; the D gene is possibly TRBD1 (5 bases). The germline CDR1 and CDR2 sequences are SGHRS and YFSETQ. This CDR3 contains 13 residues. Trimming left V 1 base short and J 4 bases short, with 8 bases between. The CDR3 DNA reads as TGCGCCAGCAGCTTGAGTCAGGGCTATGGCTACACCTTC. It specifies CASSLSQGYGYTF.

J is TRBJ1-3 and V is TRBV3-1 (or the pseudogene TRBV3-2); D gene uncertain. The CDR3 has 15 amino acids. Trimming took 4 bases from V and 4 from J, leaving 14 bases between them. From germline, CDR1 is LGHDT and CDR2 YNNKEL (reference sequence). The CDR3 DNA follows: TGTGCCAGCAGCCCGAAGGATGCGGTCGGAAACACCATATATTTT. Translation gives CASSPKDAVGNTIYF.

This clone was found a few times. The V call is TRBV5-1, the J call TRBJ1-6; unclear D gene. The CDR3 consists of 14 residues. Germline assignment: CDR1 SGHRS and CDR2 YFSETQ. V gave up 1 base and J gave up 7 bases, with 9 bases separating them. CDR3 sequence reads: CASSLQEGNSPLHF. The CDR3 DNA reads as TGCGCCAGCAGCTTGCAGGAGGGCAATTCACCCCTCCACTTT.

The rearrangement uses TRBV10-3 and TRBJ1-2, with a weak D call TRBD1 (5 bases). CDR1 is ENHRY, CDR2 SYGVKD, per germline. The CDR3 is 14 residues long. Deletions cut 0 bases from V and 3 bases from J, with 8 bases between. The CDR3 spells CAISESLGDYGYTF. The CDR3 nucleotides are TGTGCCATCAGTGAGTCTCTAGGGGACTATGGCTACACCTTC.

The rearrangement links TRBV6-5 to TRBJ2-4, with TRBD1 identical over 8 bases. Germline-derived CDR1 and CDR2 are MNHEY and SVGAGI. Trimming removed 5 bases from V and 8 bases from J; junction bases left unmatched: 5. This CDR3 contains 13 residues. The DNA of the CDR3 is TGTGCCAGCAGTAGGACAGGGAACGACATTCAGTACTTC. Translation gives CASSRTGNDIQYF.

This chain joins TRBV2 and TRBJ2-7; tentatively, D is TRBD2 (6 bases). V was trimmed by 4 bases and J by 4 bases, leaving 8 bases between them. This CDR3 has 12 amino acids. Germline V gives CDR1 SNHLY, CDR2 FYNNEI. CDR3 coding DNA: TGTGCCAGCAGTGTGGGACTTTACGAGCAGTACTTC. It encodes CASSVGLYEQYF.

The chain uses TRBV5-6 and TRBJ1-5, with TRBD1 identical over 8 bases. The CDR3 runs to 14 residues. V dropped 4 bases and J dropped 2; count of bases not matched to a gene: 2. Germline V gene data show CDR1 as SGHDT and CDR2 as YYEEEE. The CDR3 region has the DNA TGTGCCAGCAGCGACAGGGGACGCAATCAGCCCCAGCATTTT. Residues: CASSDRGRNQPQHF. The entire variable domain, with the rest obtained from reference TRBV5-6 and TRBJ1-5, is as follows: DAGVTQSPTHLIKTRGQQVTLRCSPKSGHDTVSWYQQALGQGPQFIFQYYEEEERQRGNFPDRFSGHQFPNYSSELNVNALLLGDSALYLCASSDRGRNQPQHFGDGTRLSIL.

The CDR3 DNA reads TGTGCCATCAGAGGACCGGGACAGGGGTCGGGCGGGGAGCTGTTTTTT. Translation gives CAIRGPGQGSGGELFF. This chain uses TRBV10-3 with TRBJ2-2; TRBD1 matches 10 bases. Germline CDR1 reads ENHRY; CDR2 reads SYGVKD. Germline trimming cut 6 bases from V and 7 bases from J; bases unmatched to any gene: 11. The CDR3 contains 16 residues.

The J gene is TRBJ2-1, the V gene TRBV5-8, with a weak D call TRBD2 (6 bases). Germline V gene lookup returns CDR1 SGHTS and CDR2 YDEGEE. This CDR3 region has 14 residues. Between the trimmed V and J ends, which lost 4 bases and 7 bases, there was a span of 15 bases. The CDR3 bases are TGTGCCAGCAGCCCCGAACTAGCACGGAATGAGCAGTTCTTC. Translation: CASSPELARNEQFF.